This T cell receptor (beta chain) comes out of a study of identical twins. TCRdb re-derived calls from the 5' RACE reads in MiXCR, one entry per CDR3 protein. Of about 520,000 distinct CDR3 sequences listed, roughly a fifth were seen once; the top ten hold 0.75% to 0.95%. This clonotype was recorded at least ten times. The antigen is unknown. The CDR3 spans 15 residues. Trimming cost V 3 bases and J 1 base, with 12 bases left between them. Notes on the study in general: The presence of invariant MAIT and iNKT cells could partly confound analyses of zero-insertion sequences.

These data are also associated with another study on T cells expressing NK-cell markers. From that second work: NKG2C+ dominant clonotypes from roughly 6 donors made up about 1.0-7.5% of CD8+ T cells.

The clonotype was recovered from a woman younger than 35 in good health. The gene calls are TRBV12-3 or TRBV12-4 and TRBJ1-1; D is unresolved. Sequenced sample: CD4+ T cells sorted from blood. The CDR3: CASSFAFLTNTEAFF. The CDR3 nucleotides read TGTGCCAGCAGTTTCGCCTTCCTGACGAACACTGAAGCTTTCTTT.